This TCR beta chain is drawn from a study of Graves' ophthalmopathy and Graves' hyperthyroidism. Notes on the study in general: Its predictions of ophthalmopathy progression gave the model roughly 71% sensitivity and 72.22% specificity. Appearing in blood as well were most expanded thyroid clonotypes above 0.001 frequency.

This clonotype was observed many times. What it recognizes is unknown. Amplification from RNA transcripts yielded the TCR beta CDR3 regions. HTBI-primed RT-PCR formed the first round, and a multiplex PCR formed the second. In TCRdb, the multiplex PCR reads were re-called with MiXCR into one record per CDR3 protein. The table lists approximately 380,000 distinct CDR3 sequences, roughly 21% of them singletons. The study recruited hyperthyroidism patients aged 18 to 65 who were newly diagnosed, under 2 months' duration. The PBMCs were taken from under 12 ml of fresh peripheral blood. CDR3 length: 12 amino acids. Germline loops: CDR1 DFQATT, CDR2 SNEGSKA (reference sequence). Deletions cut 5 bases from V and 4 bases from J, with 11 bases between.

The receptor's source is a woman younger than 30 with stable Graves' hyperthyroidism. V usage is TRBV20-1 and J usage is TRBJ1-2; no clear D. Specimen: peripheral blood. The CDR3 nucleotides are TGCAGTGCTCGCGCCCGGGGCTATGGCTACACCTTC. Protein: CSARARGYGYTF.